This T cell receptor beta chain was profiled in a study of T-cell reconstitution after alpha-beta-depleted transplantation in children. This clonotype came up once. Unique molecular identifiers were incorporated during preparation of the TCRbeta library. TCRdb processed the PCR reads anew with MiXCR; each CDR3 protein has one entry. Among approximately 390,000 distinct CDR3 sequences listed, about a tenth were seen once. This sequence originates from a human donor who donated a stem cell graft to a child with acute myeloid leukemia. The material sequenced was PBMCs from the stem cell graft donor, taken from the stem cell graft.

The CDR3 is CASSQERPDTQYF. The CDR3 bases are TGCGCCAGCAGCCAAGAAAGGCCAGATACGCAGTATTTT. This chain links TRBV4-1 with TRBJ2-3; unclear D gene. The CDR3 sequence is 13 residues long. V was cut by 0 bases and J by 4 bases, with 5 bases left in between. CDR1 and CDR2 from the germline V gene are MGHRA and YSYEKL.